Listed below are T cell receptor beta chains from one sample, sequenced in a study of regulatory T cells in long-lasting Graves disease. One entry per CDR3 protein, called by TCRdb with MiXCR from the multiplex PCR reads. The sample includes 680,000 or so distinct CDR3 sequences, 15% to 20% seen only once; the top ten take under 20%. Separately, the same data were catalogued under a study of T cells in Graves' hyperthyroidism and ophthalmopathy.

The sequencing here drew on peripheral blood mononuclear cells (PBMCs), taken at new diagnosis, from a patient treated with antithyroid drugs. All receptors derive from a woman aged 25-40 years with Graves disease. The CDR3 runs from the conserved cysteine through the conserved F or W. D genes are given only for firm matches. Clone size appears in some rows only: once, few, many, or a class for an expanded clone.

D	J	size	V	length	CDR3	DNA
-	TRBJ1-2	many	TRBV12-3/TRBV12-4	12	CASSADNYGYTF	TGTGCCAGCAGTGCAGACAACTATGGCTACACCTTC
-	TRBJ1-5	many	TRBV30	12	CAWSASNQPQHF	TGTGCCTGGAGTGCTAGCAATCAGCCCCAGCATTTT
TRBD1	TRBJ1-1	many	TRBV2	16	CASTFKRGQLNAEAFF	TGTGCCAGCACCTTCAAAAGGGGACAGTTAAACGCTGAAGCTTTCTTT
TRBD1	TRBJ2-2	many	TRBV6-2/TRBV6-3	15	CASAGTGAHTGELFF	TGTGCCAGCGCCGGGACAGGGGCGCACACCGGGGAGCTGTTTTTT
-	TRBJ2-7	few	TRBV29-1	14	CSVARGPNSYEQYF	TGCAGCGTTGCCCGGGGCCCGAACTCCTACGAGCAGTACTTC
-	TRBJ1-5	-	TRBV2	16	CASSLGGGLVSQPQHF	TGTGCCAGCAGTTTGGGCGGGGGTTTGGTGAGTCAGCCCCAGCATTTT
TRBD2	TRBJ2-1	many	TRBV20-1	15	CSAERSGSLSNEQFF	TGCAGTGCGGAACGGAGCGGGAGTCTTTCCAATGAGCAGTTCTTC
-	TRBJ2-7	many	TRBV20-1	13	CSARPRSYYEQYF	TGCAGTGCTCGGCCCAGATCATACTACGAGCAGTACTTC
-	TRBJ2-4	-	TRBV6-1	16	CASSPRVGGEENIRYF	TGTGCCAGCAGTCCACGCGTGGGGGGCGAGGAAAACATTCGGTACTTC
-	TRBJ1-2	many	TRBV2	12	CASSVARWGYTF	TGTGCCAGCAGTGTGGCCCGTTGGGGCTACACCTTC
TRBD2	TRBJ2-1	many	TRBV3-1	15	CASSLAGPPYNEQFF	TGTGCCAGCAGCCTAGCGGGTCCCCCCTACAATGAGCAGTTCTTC
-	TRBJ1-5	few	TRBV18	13	CASSPLQDQPQHF	TGTGCCAGCTCACCACTCCAAGATCAGCCCCAGCATTTT
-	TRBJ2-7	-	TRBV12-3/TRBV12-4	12	CASTIGLDEQYF	TGTGCCAGCACCATAGGGTTGGACGAGCAGTACTTC
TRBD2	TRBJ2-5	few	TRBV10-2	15	CASSASGRGGETQYF	TGCGCCAGCAGTGCTAGCGGGAGAGGAGGAGAGACCCAGTACTTC
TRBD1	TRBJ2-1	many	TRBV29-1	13	CSVQRTGGNEQFF	TGCAGCGTTCAGCGGACAGGGGGCAATGAGCAGTTCTTC
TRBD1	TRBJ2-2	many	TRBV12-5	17	CASGFLAGTGSTGELFF	TGTGCTAGTGGTTTCCTGGCCGGGACAGGGAGCACCGGGGAGCTGTTTTTT
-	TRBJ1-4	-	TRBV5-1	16	CASSPGTVSTNEKLFF	TGCGCCAGCAGCCCCGGGACGGTTTCAACTAATGAAAAACTGTTTTTT
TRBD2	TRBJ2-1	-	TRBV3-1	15	CASSQGAGTNNEQFF	TGTGCCAGCAGCCAAGGAGCCGGGACTAACAATGAGCAGTTCTTC
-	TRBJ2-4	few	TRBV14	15	CASSQGGTEENIQYF	TGTGCCAGCAGCCAAGGGGGGACGGAAGAAAACATTCAGTACTTC
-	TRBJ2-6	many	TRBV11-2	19	CASSLTPPTGRSGANVLTF	TGTGCCAGCAGCTTAACCCCTCCGACCGGGAGATCTGGGGCCAACGTCCTGACTTTC
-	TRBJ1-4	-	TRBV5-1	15	CASSLIPAANEKLFF	TGCGCCAGCAGCTTAATCCCTGCAGCTAATGAAAAACTGTTTTTT
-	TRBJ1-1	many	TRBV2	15	CASSVQGGMNTEAFF	TGTGCCAGCAGTGTACAAGGAGGAATGAACACTGAAGCTTTCTTT
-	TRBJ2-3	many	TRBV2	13	CASRTSTTDTQYF	TGTGCCAGCAGGACTAGTACCACAGATACGCAGTATTTT
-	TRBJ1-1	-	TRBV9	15	CASSADMMRNTEAFF	TGTGCCAGCAGCGCGGACATGATGAGGAACACTGAAGCTTTCTTT
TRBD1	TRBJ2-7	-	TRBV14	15	CASSQQDRYGYEQYF	TGTGCCAGCAGCCAACAGGACAGGTACGGCTACGAGCAGTACTTC
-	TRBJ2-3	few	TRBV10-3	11	CAISARDTQYF	TGTGCCATCAGTGCGAGAGATACGCAGTATTTT
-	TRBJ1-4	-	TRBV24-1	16	CATSDPRLATNEKLFF	TGTGCCACCAGTGATCCCCGATTGGCAACTAATGAAAAACTGTTTTTT
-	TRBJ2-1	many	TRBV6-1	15	CASVPAGRVTAEQFF	TGTGCCAGCGTACCGGCGGGCAGGGTAACGGCTGAGCAGTTCTTC
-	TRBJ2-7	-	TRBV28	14	CASSDPRLAYEQYF	TGTGCCAGCAGCGATCCGCGACTAGCCTACGAGCAGTACTTC
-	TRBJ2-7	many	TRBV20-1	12	CSAQRVSYEQYF	TGCAGTGCGCAAAGGGTATCCTACGAGCAGTACTTC
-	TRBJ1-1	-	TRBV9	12	CASSGADTEAFF	TGTGCCAGCTCTGGGGCGGACACTGAAGCTTTCTTT
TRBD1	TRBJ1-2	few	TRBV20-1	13	CSAPPGQGNGYTF	TGCAGTGCACCCCCGGGACAGGGGAATGGCTACACCTTC
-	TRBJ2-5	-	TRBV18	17	CASSPIKDSLSRETQYF	TGTGCCAGCTCACCCATAAAAGACAGCCTCTCGAGGGAGACCCAGTACTTC
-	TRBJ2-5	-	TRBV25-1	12	CASKGRVETQYF	TGTGCCAGCAAGGGCAGGGTGGAGACCCAGTACTTC
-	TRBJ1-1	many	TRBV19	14	CASRKAGTPAEAFF	TGTGCCAGTAGAAAAGCCGGGACGCCGGCCGAAGCTTTCTTT